Given below is one T cell receptor (beta chain) in context. Its matching antigen is unknown. This entry is derived from a study of cytomegalovirus exposure and HLA in healthy donors. Study findings and constraints: In most subjects, TCR beta sequences reportedly gave accurate predictions of HLA-A and HLA-B alleles. Generally TCR sequences proved uncommon, though certain public TCRs appeared in numerous donors. Rates of TCR association differed by HLA locus in a later analysis, with DRB1 highest and HLA-C lowest.

Vbeta (60) and Jbeta (13) primers were used in the PCR. TCRdb keeps only in-frame clones here, not all; method: immunoSEQ multiplex PCR. This sample has approximately 100,000 clones; roughly 80% occur once, and the top ten carry around 5%. The junction had 10 bases not matched to a gene; V was cut back by 4 bases and J by 4 bases. Per germline, CDR1 MNHNY and CDR2 SVGAGI (reference sequence). The CDR3 is 16 residues long. The receptor comes from a female donor in good health and CMV-seropositive. Sequencing was done on a sample of PBMCs. This rearrangement joins TRBV6-6 to TRBJ1-1; 9 bases fit TRBD1. The CDR3 region has the DNA TGTGCCAGCAGTTTTCCCGGGACAGGGTCGGGCACTGAAGCTTTCTTT. It encodes CASSFPGTGSGTEAFF.